The rows below give T cell receptor beta chains drawn from one sample of a study of blood T cell repertoires in COVID-19. Produced via immunoSEQ multiplex PCR; TCRdb's table is partial and in-frame only. The sample holds tens of thousands of clones, 65% to 90% seen once. The sequenced sample consisted of peripheral blood. These receptors were collected from a man aged 25-45 years with COVID-19, enrolled during active disease. Each CDR3 is given with its conserved first and last residue. The D gene is left open where the match is weak. Size is stated for part of the rows, as once, few or many counts, or as a class when the clone is expanded.

>TRBJ2-5|TRBV25-1|.|14|TRBD1
CASSTLGGLETQYF
TGTGCCAGCAGTACATTAGGGGGCTTAGAGACCCAGTACTTC
>TRBJ2-1|TRBV19|.|13|TRBD2
CASINSGSNEQFF
TGTGCCAGTATTAACAGCGGGAGCAATGAGCAGTTCTTC
>TRBJ2-7|TRBV7-9|.|13|.
CASSPRGGHEQYF
TGTGCCAGCAGCCCTAGGGGAGGCCACGAGCAGTACTTC
>TRBJ1-3|TRBV7-2|.|14|.
CASSLQNSGNTIYF
TGTGCCAGCAGCTTACAAAACTCTGGAAACACCATATATTTT
>TRBJ2-7|TRBV29-1|.|14|.
CSVVQERQSYEQYF
TGCAGCGTTGTACAAGAGCGACAGTCCTACGAGCAGTACTTC
>TRBJ1-5|TRBV7-2|.|14|TRBD1
CASSTGQGYQPQHF
TGTGCCAGCAGCACCGGACAGGGGTATCAGCCCCAGCATTTT
>TRBJ2-7|TRBV29-1|.|13|.
CSVESPPGDEQYF
TGCAGCGTTGAATCCCCCCCGGGAGACGAGCAGTACTTC
>TRBJ1-1|TRBV2|.|14|TRBD1
CASDGTGGNTEAFF
TGTGCCAGCGACGGGACAGGGGGGAACACTGAAGCTTTCTTT
>TRBJ1-2|TRBV27|.|15|TRBD1
CASSLLNQGGYGYTF
TGTGCCAGCAGTCTCCTAAATCAGGGGGGCTATGGCTACACCTTC
>TRBJ2-2|TRBV30|.|15|TRBD2
CAWSRRTSGTGELFF
TGTGCCTGGAGTCGTCGGACTAGCGGGACCGGGGAGCTGTTTTTT
>TRBJ1-1|TRBV7-2|.|13|.
CASSSNAGTEAFF
TGTGCCAGCAGCTCGAATGCGGGGACTGAAGCTTTCTTT
>TRBJ2-1|TRBV28|.|13|TRBD2
CASTLAGGNEQFF
TGTGCCAGCACGCTAGCGGGAGGTAATGAGCAGTTCTTC
>TRBJ1-5|TRBV27|few|14|.
CASSPLGAAQPQHF
TGTGCCAGCAGTCCGCTTGGGGCCGCTCAGCCCCAGCATTTT
>TRBJ1-3|TRBV2|.|15|.
CASREDVTSGNTIYF
TGTGCCAGCAGGGAGGACGTGACCTCTGGAAACACCATATATTTT
>TRBJ1-3|TRBV5-6|.|17|.
CASSAMTVIHSGNTIYF
TGTGCCAGCAGCGCTATGACAGTGATCCACTCTGGAAACACCATATATTTT
>TRBJ2-3|TRBV6-2/TRBV6-3|.|20|TRBD2
CASSYSGTSGRLNRADTQYF
TGTGCCAGCAGTTATAGCGGGACTAGCGGGAGGCTCAATCGCGCAGATACGCAGTATTTT
>TRBJ1-1|TRBV2|.|15|.
CASLPSLGGGTEAFF
TGTGCCAGCCTCCCGAGCTTGGGAGGGGGCACTGAAGCTTTCTTT
>TRBJ1-5|TRBV10-3|.|13|.
CAITQGADQPQHF
TGTGCCATCACGCAGGGTGCCGATCAGCCCCAGCATTTT
>TRBJ2-5|TRBV28|.|15|TRBD1
CASSSTRQGGETQYF
TGTGCCAGCAGTTCAACTCGACAGGGTGGAGAGACCCAGTACTTC
>TRBJ2-7|TRBV19|.|14|.
CASSPTPSSYEQYF
TGTGCCAGTAGTCCGACGCCTAGCTCCTACGAGCAGTACTTC
>TRBJ2-7|TRBV5-4|.|16|TRBD2
CASSPGGAGGTYEQYF
TGTGCCAGCAGCCCAGGTGGAGCGGGAGGAACTTACGAGCAGTACTTC
>TRBJ2-2|TRBV6-5|.|15|TRBD1
CASILQGAQAGELFF
TGTGCCAGCATCCTCCAGGGGGCGCAAGCCGGGGAGCTGTTTTTT
>TRBJ2-7|TRBV9|.|14|TRBD2
CASSGGGRLREQYF
TGTGCCAGCAGCGGCGGCGGGAGGTTGAGGGAGCAGTACTTC
>TRBJ1-1|TRBV28|.|12|.
CASSLPGTEAFF
TGTGCCAGCAGTTTACCCGGCACTGAAGCTTTCTTT
>TRBJ2-1|TRBV9|.|16|.
CASSVGPEGKRAEQFF
TGTGCCAGCAGCGTAGGCCCTGAGGGCAAGCGAGCAGAGCAGTTCTTC
>TRBJ2-1|TRBV7-2|.|16|TRBD2
CASSYAGTSGNNEQFF
TGTGCCAGCAGCTACGCCGGGACTAGCGGCAACAATGAGCAGTTCTTC
>TRBJ1-4|TRBV2|.|13|TRBD1
CARKDRLGEKLFF
TGTGCCAGGAAGGACAGGTTGGGTGAAAAACTGTTTTTT
>TRBJ2-3|TRBV11-2|.|14|.
CASSPGGSTDTQYF
TGTGCCAGCAGCCCCGGAGGAAGCACAGATACGCAGTATTTT
>TRBJ1-5|TRBV10-2|.|14|TRBD1
CASRGQGVKQPQHF
TGCGCCAGCAGGGGACAGGGGGTAAAGCAGCCCCAGCATTTT
>TRBJ2-1|TRBV7-3|.|14|.
CASKLTPSYNEQFF
TGTGCCAGCAAGCTCACCCCCTCCTACAATGAGCAGTTCTTC
>TRBJ2-3|TRBV5-1|once|14|TRBD2
CASGAGTRGDTQYF
TGCGCCAGCGGGGCGGGGACTAGGGGAGATACGCAGTATTTT
>TRBJ2-3|TRBV10-1|.|16|TRBD1
CASSESQGSPTDTQYF
TGCGCCAGCAGTGAATCACAGGGGTCCCCGACAGATACGCAGTATTTT
>TRBJ2-1|TRBV10-3|.|15|TRBD2
CAITGLAGTYNEQFF
TGTGCCATCACGGGACTAGCGGGAACCTACAATGAGCAGTTCTTC
>TRBJ2-1|TRBV6-5|.|14|.
CASGRGGTLNEQFF
TGTGCCAGCGGAAGGGGCGGAACCCTCAATGAGCAGTTCTTC
>TRBJ2-1|TRBV11-3|.|15|TRBD2
CASSPVAGGLLEQFF
TGTGCCAGCAGCCCAGTAGCGGGAGGGCTTCTTGAGCAGTTCTTC
>TRBJ1-4|TRBV5-1|.|13|.
CASSPTRREKLFF
TGCGCCAGCAGCCCGACAAGAAGGGAAAAACTGTTTTTT